The table lists the clone carrying this TCR beta chain with many counts. Time point of the sample: newly diagnosed GD, antithyroid drugs for less than 3 months. Preparation of the TCR library used RNA extracted from PBMCs. The data are from a study of regulatory T cells in long-lasting Graves disease. The CDR3 loop spans 15 amino acids. V shed 6 bases and J 6 bases; nucleotides not matched to a gene: 14. CDR1 and CDR2 (germline): MDHEN, SYDVKM. Investigators prepared the TCR beta libraries by applying iRepertoire HTBI primers and Arm-PCR of CDR3 regions. In TCRdb, the multiplex PCR reads were re-called with MiXCR into one record per CDR3 protein. The sample lists some 460,000 distinct CDR3 sequences, roughly 16% seen once, with approximately 12% in the top ten. This sample was shared with a second study, whose subject was T cells in Graves' hyperthyroidism and ophthalmopathy. That report adds: HTBI primers were used for first-round RT-PCR of the TCR CDR3. Blood also carried most thyroid clonotypes expanded above 0.001.

Sequencing was performed on peripheral blood mononuclear cells (PBMCs), taken at new diagnosis, from a patient treated with antithyroid drugs. The clonotype was recovered from a man aged 35 to 55 with Graves disease. The chain links TRBV28 to TRBJ2-7; 7 nucleotides match TRBD1. CDR3 amino acids: CASSHGKGGVAEQYF. CDR3 in DNA: TGTGCCAGCAGCCACGGGAAAGGGGGCGTCGCCGAGCAGTACTTC.